What follows is one T cell receptor beta chain and its context. Its antigen is undetermined. It was with a sample-barcoded 5' primer and a J-beta primer mix that a second PCR of roughly 6 to 11 cycles was run. TCRdb analysed the 5' RACE reads with MiXCR anew, one entry per CDR3 protein. The sample lists 1.5 million to 1.8 million distinct CDR3 sequences, 40% to 45% occurring once. Germline V CDR1 and CDR2: MNHEY, SVGAGI. The ends lost 4 bases at V and 6 bases at J; junction bases unmatched: 15. The CDR3 has 16 amino acids. These data originate in a study of blood T cells in healthy people across ages. The study's findings and limits: With unsorted PBMCs, a conclusive comparison of naive versus antigen-experienced cells was not possible.

The clonotype originates from a woman aged 18-29 years in good health. Sequencing used blood. The chain employs TRBV6-5 and TRBJ2-7; TRBD2 aligns across 7 bases. The CDR3 spells CASSFAGTTPFPEQYF. The CDR3 nucleotides are TGTGCCAGCAGTTTCGCCGGGACTACACCTTTCCCCGAGCAGTACTTC.